A selection of T cell receptor beta chains follows, all from one sample in a study of shared T cell receptors in the human thymus. Clones were read by immunoSEQ multiplex PCR, and TCRdb kept only the in-frame ones, dropping some. The repertoire holds about 380,000 clones, with 85% to 95% as singletons. Sequencing was done on a sample of thymocytes. These receptors were collected from a human donor. The CDR3 runs from the conserved cysteine through the conserved F or W. Each record gives: clone size, J gene, V gene, CDR3 protein. Clone sizes are given selectively: once, few, many, or a class where the clone is expanded.

>NA|TRBJ2-1|TRBV28
CASSWSYSGLKDNEQFF
>NA|TRBJ1-6|TRBV30
CAWGPTRDNSPLHF
>NA|TRBJ2-1|TRBV28
CASSYRDRENEQFF
>NA|TRBJ2-2|TRBV6-4
CASRRDRGTGELFF
>NA|TRBJ2-1|TRBV7-2
CASSFIDEQFF
>NA|TRBJ2-3|TRBV27
CASSSRDSTDTQYF
>NA|TRBJ2-2|TRBV18
CASSPGHLTGELFF
>NA|TRBJ2-5|TRBV28
CASSSHNTLYQETQYF
>NA|TRBJ2-5|TRBV19
CASSIPGGGETQYF
>NA|TRBJ2-1|TRBV5-5
CASSLVAGDHNEQFF
>once|TRBJ1-1|TRBV4-3
CASSTLQGARDTEAFF
>NA|TRBJ2-7|TRBV27
CASSRGGSVDEQYF
>NA|TRBJ1-3|TRBV18
CASSPPQRRNTIYF
>once|TRBJ1-1|TRBV11-2
CASSLGPGQGPPWTEAFF
>NA|TRBJ1-2|TRBV9
CASSVQGPQSNYGYTF
>NA|TRBJ2-3|TRBV6-5
CASTRAGVRTDTQYF
>NA|TRBJ2-1|TRBV7-6
CASREGLAGNEQFF
>NA|TRBJ2-7|TRBV5-4
CASSTPSGTGSEQYF
>once|TRBJ2-7|TRBV19
CASSPWDRPLEQYF
>NA|TRBJ1-1|TRBV6-4
CASRGQGYTEAFF
>NA|TRBJ2-3|TRBV5-1
CASSRGGTDTQYF
>NA|TRBJ1-2|TRBV6-6
CASSFARGLGYTF
>NA|TRBJ1-2|TRBV6-5
CASRRHLLYGYTF
>NA|TRBJ2-1|TRBV5-1
CASSWGGDYNEQFF
>NA|TRBJ1-1|TRBV30
CAWVYRGLNTEAFF
>NA|TRBJ2-2|TRBV11-3
CASSLARYGELFF
>NA|TRBJ2-7|TRBV7-2
CASSLYQERGYEQYF
>NA|TRBJ2-1|TRBV5-1
CASSLPTSGGYEQFF
>NA|TRBJ1-1|TRBV11-2
CASSVITGVTEAFF
>NA|TRBJ2-3|TRBV4-3
CASSQSILMGTQYF
>NA|TRBJ1-5|TRBV7-8
CASSLAERTNNQPQHF
>NA|TRBJ2-2|TRBV6-4
CASTPGTSVAGELFF
>NA|TRBJ1-2|TRBV10-3
CAISDEAGNYGYTF
>NA|TRBJ2-1|TRBV18
CASSLPSMPLVNEQFF
>NA|TRBJ2-3|TRBV5-4
CASSLVGGRTDTQYF
>NA|TRBJ1-1|TRBV12-5
CASALASQGAGMNTEAFF
>NA|TRBJ1-5|TRBV9
CASSPRAGSNQPQHF
>once|TRBJ1-3|TRBV9
CASSEPEIGPSSISGNTIYF
>once|TRBJ1-4|TRBV7-9
CASSLVGANEKLFF
>NA|TRBJ2-4|TRBV28
CASSWGNGGGNIQYF
>NA|TRBJ2-7|TRBV28
CASSLSSGTSGTASYEQYF
>NA|TRBJ2-5|TRBV19
CASSIRGEQYF
>NA|TRBJ2-1|TRBV6-4
CASSPEGGQNEQFF
>NA|TRBJ2-2|TRBV7-2
CASSPAAGEAGELFF
>NA|TRBJ1-3|TRBV28
CASSLANTIYF
>few|TRBJ1-1|TRBV7-2
CASSLGLRTEAFF
>NA|TRBJ2-7|TRBV7-2
CASSLAGTEYEQYF
>NA|TRBJ2-3|TRBV12-5
CASAHRGRPGDTQYF
>NA|TRBJ2-5|TRBV19
CASGDREETQYF
>NA|TRBJ2-6|TRBV28
CASSLGDRIYSGANVLTF
>NA|TRBJ2-7|TRBV28
CASSWPLAGYYEQYF
>NA|TRBJ2-7|TRBV30
CAWTSGNLYEQYF
>NA|TRBJ2-2|TRBV6-5
CASSYEREGRDGELFF
>NA|TRBJ2-3|TRBV7-3
CASSSPPRDATQYF
>NA|TRBJ2-7|TRBV14
CASSPHAQGNPYEQYF